This T cell receptor (beta chain) was obtained from a study of cytomegalovirus exposure and HLA in healthy donors. In the case of this clone: Its target is not known.

CDR3 length: 18 residues. With V trimmed by 2 bases and J by 3 bases, 9 bases remained unmatched. Points from the study as a whole: In vitro checks showed that a few CMV-associated chains really do target CMV antigens. It was reported in a later analysis that an Asian-associated ancestry cluster showed fewer N-insertions than the approximately 670-donor mean. Generally TCR sequences proved uncommon, though certain public TCRs appeared in numerous donors. When analyzed later, a missense DCLRE1C variant was found to be linked to TCR beta V- and J-gene trimming.

The primer mix had 60 Vbeta and 13 Jbeta primers. Assay used: immunoSEQ multiplex PCR; TCRdb lists only in-frame clones, some missing. This table has 130,000 or so clones, 70% to 80% appearing once. The sample comprised PBMCs. The receptor's source is a man aged 50 to 59 in good health and CMV-seronegative. The chain couples TRBV23-1 to TRBJ2-1; 11 positions agree with TRBD2. TRBV23-1 is marked as an open reading frame, function uncertain. The CDR3 coding sequence is TGCGCCAGCAGTCAAAACGGGACTAGCGGCTATGACTACAATGAGCAGTTCTTC. This codes for CASSQNGTSGYDYNEQFF.